Listed below are T cell receptor beta chains from one sample, sequenced in a study of blood T cell repertoires in COVID-19. The repertoire was sequenced with immunoSEQ multiplex PCR; TCRdb's copy has only in-frame clones and lacks some. This sample has 100,000 to 150,000 clones, with roughly 74% found just once. Specimen: peripheral blood. Receptors originate from a man in his sixties with acute or convalescent COVID-19. Each CDR3 is given with its conserved first and last residue. A D gene is named only where the DNA matches it firmly. Only part of the rows carry a size: once, few, many, or a class if the clone is expanded.

D,V,J,size,CDR3,DNA
TRBD1,TRBV7-8,TRBJ1-5,-,CASSTGANQPQHF,TGTGCCAGCAGCACAGGGGCCAATCAGCCCCAGCATTTT
-,TRBV7-3,TRBJ1-1,-,CASSFNPGAITEAFF,TGTGCCAGCAGCTTCAATCCGGGAGCGATCACTGAAGCTTTCTTT
-,TRBV5-1,TRBJ2-6,-,CASRPGTSSGANVLTF,TGCGCCAGCAGGCCCGGGACAAGCTCTGGGGCCAACGTCCTGACTTTC
-,TRBV7-9,TRBJ1-1,-,CASSLTPGAPEAFF,TGTGCCAGCAGCTTAACCCCAGGGGCCCCTGAAGCTTTCTTT
TRBD2,TRBV4-1,TRBJ2-1,-,CASSQVLAGRYNEQFF,TGCGCCAGCAGCCAGGTACTAGCGGGTCGCTACAATGAGCAGTTCTTC
-,TRBV27,TRBJ1-5,-,CASSLSRSSNQPQHF,TGTGCCAGCAGTTTATCTCGGAGTAGCAATCAGCCCCAGCATTTT
-,TRBV6-1,TRBJ2-6,-,CASSGRTFYSGANVLTF,TGTGCCAGCAGTGGTCGGACTTTTTACTCTGGGGCCAACGTCCTGACTTTC
TRBD2,TRBV5-1,TRBJ2-1,-,CASSLSLAGHNEQFF,TGCGCCAGCAGCTTGAGCCTAGCGGGACACAATGAGCAGTTCTTC
TRBD1,TRBV30,TRBJ1-1,-,CAATGAENTEAFF,TGTGCCGCGACAGGGGCGGAGAACACTGAAGCTTTCTTT
-,TRBV3-1/TRBV3-2,TRBJ1-2,few,CASSQGLNYGYTF,TGTGCCAGCAGCCAAGGTTTAAACTATGGCTACACCTTC
TRBD1,TRBV6-6,TRBJ1-2,-,CASSYSPGQGAGGYTF,TGTGCCAGCAGTTACTCCCCGGGACAGGGGGCAGGGGGCTACACCTTC
TRBD1,TRBV10-2,TRBJ1-5,-,CASSEWKGQRDQPQHF,TGCGCCAGCAGTGAGTGGAAGGGACAGAGGGATCAGCCCCAGCATTTT
-,TRBV5-1,TRBJ2-1,-,CASSLGGSQTYNEQFF,TGCGCCAGCAGCTTGGGAGGTTCCCAAACCTACAATGAGCAGTTCTTC
-,TRBV9,TRBJ2-2,-,CASSPGLPKGTGELFF,TGTGCCAGCAGCCCGGGACTCCCAAAGGGCACCGGGGAGCTGTTTTTT
TRBD1,TRBV5-6,TRBJ1-6,-,CASSLETGGSPLHF,TGTGCCAGCAGCTTGGAGACAGGGGGTTCACCCCTCCACTTT
TRBD1,TRBV6-5,TRBJ1-2,-,CASSSPWRDSGYTF,TGTGCCAGCAGTTCCCCGTGGAGGGACAGTGGCTACACCTTC
TRBD1,TRBV3-1/TRBV3-2,TRBJ1-1,-,CASSHRRNRGLAMNTEAFF,TGTGCCAGCAGTCACAGACGTAACAGGGGGTTGGCAATGAACACTGAAGCTTTCTTT
-,TRBV10-3,TRBJ1-1,-,CAISDRGGAGTEAFF,TGTGCCATCAGTGATCGCGGGGGCGCGGGCACTGAAGCTTTCTTT
-,TRBV18,TRBJ2-3,-,CASSPLGGPDADTQYF,TGTGCCAGCTCACCCCTGGGCGGGCCGGACGCAGATACGCAGTATTTT
-,TRBV27,TRBJ2-7,-,CASSLEGGEQYF,TGTGCCAGCAGTTTAGAAGGGGGTGAGCAGTACTTC
TRBD1,TRBV30,TRBJ1-2,-,CAWSAVLGTGDGYTF,TGTGCCTGGAGTGCTGTCCTGGGGACAGGGGATGGCTACACCTTC
-,TRBV12-5,TRBJ1-4,few,CASATRTANEKLFF,TGTGCTAGTGCCACCCGGACAGCTAATGAAAAACTGTTTTTT
TRBD2,TRBV18,TRBJ2-3,-,CASSPGLAGTADTQYF,TGTGCCAGCTCACCGGGACTAGCGGGAACGGCAGATACGCAGTATTTT
-,TRBV27,TRBJ2-3,few,CASSYREKDTQYF,TGTGCCAGCAGTTACAGGGAGAAAGATACGCAGTATTTT
-,TRBV19,TRBJ2-2,-,CASSGAGFGELFF,TGTGCCAGTAGCGGCGCCGGGTTCGGGGAGCTGTTTTTT
TRBD2,TRBV5-1,TRBJ2-3,-,CASRLTGGSAPDTQYF,TGCGCCAGCAGATTAACGGGGGGGTCCGCCCCAGATACGCAGTATTTT
-,TRBV11-3,TRBJ1-1,-,CASSTGGGVAFF,TGTGCCAGCAGCACCGGGGGTGGGGTGGCTTTCTTT
-,TRBV24-1,TRBJ2-2,-,CATRSGSTGELFF,TGTGCCACCAGATCGGGGTCAACCGGGGAGCTGTTTTTT
-,TRBV5-4,TRBJ1-2,-,CASSSGGLKGGYGYTF,TGTGCCAGCAGCTCTGGCGGTCTTAAAGGGGGCTATGGCTACACCTTC
TRBD2,TRBV12-3/TRBV12-4,TRBJ2-7,-,CASNVGGKYEQYF,TGTGCCAGCAATGTGGGGGGGAAGTACGAGCAGTACTTC
TRBD2,TRBV7-2,TRBJ2-2,few,CASRPLAGPRGTGELFF,TGTGCCAGCCGTCCCCTAGCGGGGCCCCGGGGCACCGGGGAGCTGTTTTTT
-,TRBV18,TRBJ2-1,-,CASSPLNGGAANNEQFF,TGTGCCAGCTCACCACTTAATGGCGGGGCAGCTAACAATGAGCAGTTCTTC
TRBD1,TRBV4-1,TRBJ2-3,-,CASSQMTGGTDTQYF,TGCGCCAGCAGCCAGATGACAGGGGGCACAGATACGCAGTATTTT
-,TRBV13,TRBJ2-3,-,CASSPQLGGGTDTQYF,TGTGCCAGCAGCCCACAACTCGGGGGAGGCACAGATACGCAGTATTTT
-,TRBV5-1,TRBJ1-1,-,CASREEGLVTEAFF,TGCGCCAGCAGGGAGGAAGGGTTGGTCACTGAAGCTTTCTTT
-,TRBV5-6,TRBJ1-5,few,CASSLYSGMQSNQPQHF,TGTGCCAGCAGCTTGTATTCAGGTATGCAGAGCAATCAGCCCCAGCATTTT
TRBD1,TRBV6-5,TRBJ1-5,-,CASGNRGRDQPQHF,TGTGCCAGTGGAAACAGGGGGCGCGATCAGCCCCAGCATTTT
-,TRBV18,TRBJ1-1,-,CASSPDGGGNTEAFF,TGTGCCAGCTCACCAGACGGGGGTGGGAACACTGAAGCTTTCTTT
TRBD1,TRBV12-3/TRBV12-4,TRBJ2-7,-,CASSLGDSLYF,TGTGCCAGCAGTTTAGGGGACAGTTTGTACTTC
-,TRBV5-1,TRBJ2-3,-,CASSLGGSSTTDTQYF,TGCGCCAGCAGCTTGGGCGGCAGTTCTACCACAGATACGCAGTATTTT
-,TRBV7-3,TRBJ1-2,-,CASSFDGRGRGYTF,TGTGCCAGCAGCTTTGATGGGCGGGGTCGCGGCTACACCTTC
-,TRBV11-2,TRBJ1-1,-,CASSLVSQTEAFF,TGTGCCAGCAGCTTAGTGTCGCAGACTGAAGCTTTCTTT
TRBD2,TRBV11-3,TRBJ2-7,once,CASSLSGYSGLSAYEQYF,TGTGCCAGCAGCTTATCCGGCTATAGCGGGCTGAGCGCCTACGAGCAGTACTTC
-,TRBV30,TRBJ1-4,-,CAWSVPFGVTDF,TGTGCCTGGAGTGTACCATTTGGAGTAACGGATTTT
TRBD2,TRBV6-5,TRBJ2-1,-,CASSNTGGSYEQFF,TGTGCCAGCAGCAATACGGGCGGGAGCTATGAGCAGTTCTTC
-,TRBV18,TRBJ1-1,-,CASSPPGKSMNTEAFF,TGTGCCAGCTCACCACCGGGCAAGAGTATGAACACTGAAGCTTTCTTT
-,TRBV10-1,TRBJ2-3,-,CASSTRQVSGTDTQYF,TGCGCCAGCAGCACAAGACAGGTCTCGGGCACAGATACGCAGTATTTT